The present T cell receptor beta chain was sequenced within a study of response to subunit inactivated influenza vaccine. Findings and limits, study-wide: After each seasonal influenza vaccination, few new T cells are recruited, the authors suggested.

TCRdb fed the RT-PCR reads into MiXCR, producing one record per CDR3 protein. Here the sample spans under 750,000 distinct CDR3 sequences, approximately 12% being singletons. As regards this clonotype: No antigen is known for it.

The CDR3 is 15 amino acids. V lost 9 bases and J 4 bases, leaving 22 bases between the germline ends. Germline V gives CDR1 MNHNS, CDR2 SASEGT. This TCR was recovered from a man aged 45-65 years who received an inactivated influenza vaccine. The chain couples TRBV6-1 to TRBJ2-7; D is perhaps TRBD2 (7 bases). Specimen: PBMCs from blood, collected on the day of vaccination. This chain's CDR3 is CASLEGGGGPYEQYF. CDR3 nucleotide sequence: TGTGCCAGTCTTGAAGGTGGCGGGGGCCCTTACGAGCAGTACTTC.